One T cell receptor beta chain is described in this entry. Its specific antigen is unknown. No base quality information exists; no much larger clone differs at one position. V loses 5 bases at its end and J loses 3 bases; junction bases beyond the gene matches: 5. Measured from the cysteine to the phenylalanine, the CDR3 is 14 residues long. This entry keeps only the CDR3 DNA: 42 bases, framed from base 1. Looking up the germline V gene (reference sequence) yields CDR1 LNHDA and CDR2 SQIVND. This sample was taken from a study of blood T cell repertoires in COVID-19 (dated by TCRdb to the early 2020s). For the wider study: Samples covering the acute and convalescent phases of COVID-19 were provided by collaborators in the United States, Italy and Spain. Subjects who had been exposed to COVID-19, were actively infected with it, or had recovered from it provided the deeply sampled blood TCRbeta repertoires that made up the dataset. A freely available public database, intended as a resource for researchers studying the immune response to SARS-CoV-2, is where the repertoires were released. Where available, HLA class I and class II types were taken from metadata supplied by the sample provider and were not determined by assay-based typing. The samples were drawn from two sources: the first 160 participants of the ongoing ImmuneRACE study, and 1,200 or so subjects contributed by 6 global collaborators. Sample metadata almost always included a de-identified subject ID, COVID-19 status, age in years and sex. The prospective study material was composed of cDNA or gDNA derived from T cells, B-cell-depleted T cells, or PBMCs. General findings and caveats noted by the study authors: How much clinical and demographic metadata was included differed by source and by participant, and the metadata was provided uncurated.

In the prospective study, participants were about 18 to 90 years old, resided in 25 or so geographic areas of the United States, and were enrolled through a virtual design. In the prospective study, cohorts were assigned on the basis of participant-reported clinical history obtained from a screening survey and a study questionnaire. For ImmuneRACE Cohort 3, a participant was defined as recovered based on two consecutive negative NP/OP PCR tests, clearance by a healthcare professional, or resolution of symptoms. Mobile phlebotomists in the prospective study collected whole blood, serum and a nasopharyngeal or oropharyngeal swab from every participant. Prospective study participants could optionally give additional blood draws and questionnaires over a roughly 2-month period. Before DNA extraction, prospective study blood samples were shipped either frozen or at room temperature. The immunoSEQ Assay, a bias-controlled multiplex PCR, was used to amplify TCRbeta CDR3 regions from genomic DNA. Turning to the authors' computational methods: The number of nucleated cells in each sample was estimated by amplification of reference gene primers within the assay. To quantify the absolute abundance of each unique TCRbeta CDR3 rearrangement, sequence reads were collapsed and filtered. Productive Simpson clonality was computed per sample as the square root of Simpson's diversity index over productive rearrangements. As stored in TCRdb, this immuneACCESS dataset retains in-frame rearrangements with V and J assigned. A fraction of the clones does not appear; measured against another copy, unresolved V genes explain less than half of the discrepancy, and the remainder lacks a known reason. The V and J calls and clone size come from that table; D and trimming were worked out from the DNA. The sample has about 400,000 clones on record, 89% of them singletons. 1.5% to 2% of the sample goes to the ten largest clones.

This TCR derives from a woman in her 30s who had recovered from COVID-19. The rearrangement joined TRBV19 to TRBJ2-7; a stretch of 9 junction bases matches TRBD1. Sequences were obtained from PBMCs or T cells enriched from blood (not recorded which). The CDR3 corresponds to CASSPGTGSYEQYF. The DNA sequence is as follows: TGTGCCAGTAGTCCAGGGACAGGGAGCTACGAGCAGTACTTC.